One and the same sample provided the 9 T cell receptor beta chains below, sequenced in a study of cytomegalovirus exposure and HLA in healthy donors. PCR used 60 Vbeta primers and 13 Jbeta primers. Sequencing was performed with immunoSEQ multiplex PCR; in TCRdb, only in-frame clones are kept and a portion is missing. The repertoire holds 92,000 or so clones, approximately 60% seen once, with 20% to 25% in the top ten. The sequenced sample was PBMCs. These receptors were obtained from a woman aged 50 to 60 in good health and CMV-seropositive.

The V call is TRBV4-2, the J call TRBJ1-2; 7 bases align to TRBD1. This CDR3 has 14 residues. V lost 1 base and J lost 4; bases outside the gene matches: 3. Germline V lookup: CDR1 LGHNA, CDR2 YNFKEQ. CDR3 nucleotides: TGTGCCAGCAGCCAAGGAGACAGGGCCTATGGCTACACCTTC. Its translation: CASSQGDRAYGYTF.

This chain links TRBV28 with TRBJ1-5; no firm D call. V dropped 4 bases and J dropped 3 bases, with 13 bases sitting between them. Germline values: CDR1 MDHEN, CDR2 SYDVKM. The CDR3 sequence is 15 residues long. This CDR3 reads CASSSIEIINQPQHF. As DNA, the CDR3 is TGTGCCAGCAGTTCGATAGAAATAATCAATCAGCCCCAGCATTTT.

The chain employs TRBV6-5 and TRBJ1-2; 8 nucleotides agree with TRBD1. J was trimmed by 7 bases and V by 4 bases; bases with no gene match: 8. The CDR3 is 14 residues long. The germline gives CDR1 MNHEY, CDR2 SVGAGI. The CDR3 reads CASSFSTGVAGYTF. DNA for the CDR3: TGTGCCAGCAGTTTTTCGACAGGGGTCGCTGGCTACACCTTC.

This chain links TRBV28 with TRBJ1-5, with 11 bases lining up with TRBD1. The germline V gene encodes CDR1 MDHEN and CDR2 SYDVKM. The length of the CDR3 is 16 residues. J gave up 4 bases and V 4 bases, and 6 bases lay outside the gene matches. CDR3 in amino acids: CASSSWTGGDNQPQHF. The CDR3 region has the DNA TGTGCCAGCAGTTCGTGGACAGGGGGCGATAATCAGCCCCAGCATTTT.

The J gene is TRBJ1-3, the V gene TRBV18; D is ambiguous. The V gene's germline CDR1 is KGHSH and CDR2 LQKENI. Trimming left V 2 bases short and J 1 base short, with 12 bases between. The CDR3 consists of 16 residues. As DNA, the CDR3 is TGTGCCAGCTCACCAGGGTACGGGTTGTCTGGAAACACCATATATTTT. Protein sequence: CASSPGYGLSGNTIYF.

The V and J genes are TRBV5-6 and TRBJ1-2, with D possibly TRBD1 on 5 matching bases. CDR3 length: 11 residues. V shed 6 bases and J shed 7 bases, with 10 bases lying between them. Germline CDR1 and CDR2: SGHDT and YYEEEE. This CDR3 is CASNLRGGYTF. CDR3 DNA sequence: TGTGCCAGCAACTTAAGGGGTGGCTACACCTTC.

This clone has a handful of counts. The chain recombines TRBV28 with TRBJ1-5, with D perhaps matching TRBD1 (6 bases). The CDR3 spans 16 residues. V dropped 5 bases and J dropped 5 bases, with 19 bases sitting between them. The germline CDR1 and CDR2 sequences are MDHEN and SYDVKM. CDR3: CASSPTGTWGHQPQHF. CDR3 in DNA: TGTGCCAGCAGTCCGACCGGGACATGGGGCCATCAGCCCCAGCATTTT.

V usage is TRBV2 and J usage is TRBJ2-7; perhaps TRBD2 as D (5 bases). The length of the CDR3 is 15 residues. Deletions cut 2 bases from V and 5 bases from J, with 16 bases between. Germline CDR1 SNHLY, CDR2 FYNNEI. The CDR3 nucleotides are TGTGCCAGCAGTGAAATAGGGAGTGGCCTGGACGAGCAGTACTTC. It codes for CASSEIGSGLDEQYF.

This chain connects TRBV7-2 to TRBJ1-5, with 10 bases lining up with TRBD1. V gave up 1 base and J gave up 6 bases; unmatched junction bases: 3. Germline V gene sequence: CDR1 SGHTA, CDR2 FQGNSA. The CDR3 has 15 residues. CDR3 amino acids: CASSLETGGFQPQHF. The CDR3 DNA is TGTGCCAGCAGCTTAGAGACAGGGGGCTTTCAGCCCCAGCATTTT.